This TCR beta chain comes out of a study of T cells in Graves' hyperthyroidism and ophthalmopathy. TCR beta CDR3 regions were amplified from RNA transcripts. The HTBI primer set drove a first-round RT-PCR of the TCR CDR3. Each CDR3 protein is one row after TCRdb ran MiXCR on the multiplex PCR reads. Counted here are about 520,000 distinct CDR3 sequences, under 25% occurring once; the ten biggest clones make up about 30%. In its sample, this clonotype was seen many times. The CDR3 is made up of 14 amino acids. The germline gives CDR1 MNHEY, CDR2 SMNVEV (reference sequence). J was trimmed by 6 bases and V by 6 bases; bases with no gene match: 8. Hyperthyroidism had been newly diagnosed in patients aged 18 to 65, and its duration was under 2 months. Clinical symptoms, serum thyroxine, TRAb, thyroid ultrasound and orbital computed tomography established diagnosis.

The sample was blood. The sequence came from a man in his late teens or twenties with Graves' hyperthyroidism. The chain joins TRBV27 to TRBJ2-7; 10 bases align to TRBD1. The CDR3 region has the DNA TGTGCCAGCAGCCCGGGGACAGGGGTTCTCGAGCAGTACTTC. Translated, it gives CASSPGTGVLEQYF.